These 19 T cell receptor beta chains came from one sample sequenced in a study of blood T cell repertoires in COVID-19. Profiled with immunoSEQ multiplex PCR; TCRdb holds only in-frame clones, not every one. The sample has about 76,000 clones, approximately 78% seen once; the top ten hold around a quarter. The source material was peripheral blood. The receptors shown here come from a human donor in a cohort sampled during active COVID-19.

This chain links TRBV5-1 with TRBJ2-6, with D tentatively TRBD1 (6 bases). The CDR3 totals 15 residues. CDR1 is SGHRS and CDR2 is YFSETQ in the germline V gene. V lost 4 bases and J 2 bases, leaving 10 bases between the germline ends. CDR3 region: CASSLQGTGANVLTF. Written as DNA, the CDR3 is TGCGCCAGCAGCCTGCAGGGGACTGGGGCCAACGTCCTGACTTTC.

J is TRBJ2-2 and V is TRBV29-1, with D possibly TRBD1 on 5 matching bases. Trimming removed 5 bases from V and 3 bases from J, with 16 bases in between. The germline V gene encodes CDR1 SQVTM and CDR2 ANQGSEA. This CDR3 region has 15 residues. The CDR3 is CSVCWADTYTGELFF. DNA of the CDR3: TGCAGCGTTTGCTGGGCGGACACCTACACCGGGGAGCTGTTTTTT.

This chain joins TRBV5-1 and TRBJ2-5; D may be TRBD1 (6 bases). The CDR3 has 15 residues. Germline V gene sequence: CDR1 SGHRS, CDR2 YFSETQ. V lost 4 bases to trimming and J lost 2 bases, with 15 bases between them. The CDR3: CASSIGQHRQETQYF. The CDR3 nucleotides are TGCGCCAGCAGCATTGGACAGCACCGACAAGAGACCCAGTACTTC.

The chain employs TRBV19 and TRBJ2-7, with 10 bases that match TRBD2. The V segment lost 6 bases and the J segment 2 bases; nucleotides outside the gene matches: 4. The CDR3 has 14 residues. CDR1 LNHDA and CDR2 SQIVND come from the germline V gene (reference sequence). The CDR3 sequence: CASSPGLATYEQYF. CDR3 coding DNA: TGTGCCAGTAGCCCGGGACTAGCGACCTACGAGCAGTACTTC.

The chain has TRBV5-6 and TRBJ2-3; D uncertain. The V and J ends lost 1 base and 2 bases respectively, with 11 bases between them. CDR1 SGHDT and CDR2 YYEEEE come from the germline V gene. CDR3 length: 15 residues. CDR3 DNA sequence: TGTGCCAGCAGCTTGCTCAGAATTTCCACAGATACGCAGTATTTT. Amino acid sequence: CASSLLRISTDTQYF.

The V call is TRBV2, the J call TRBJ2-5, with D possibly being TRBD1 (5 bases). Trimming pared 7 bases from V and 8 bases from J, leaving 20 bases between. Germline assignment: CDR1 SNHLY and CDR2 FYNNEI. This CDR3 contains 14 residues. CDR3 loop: CASTRTNSGETQYF. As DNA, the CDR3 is TGTGCCAGCACCCGGACAAACAGTGGAGAAACCCAGTACTTC.

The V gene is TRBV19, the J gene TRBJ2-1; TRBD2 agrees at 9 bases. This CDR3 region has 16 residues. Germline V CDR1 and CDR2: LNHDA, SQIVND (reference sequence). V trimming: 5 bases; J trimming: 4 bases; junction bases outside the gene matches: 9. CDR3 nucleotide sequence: TGTGCCAGTAGTGTCGGGGCGGGGGGGCCGTACAATGAGCAGTTCTTC. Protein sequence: CASSVGAGGPYNEQFF.

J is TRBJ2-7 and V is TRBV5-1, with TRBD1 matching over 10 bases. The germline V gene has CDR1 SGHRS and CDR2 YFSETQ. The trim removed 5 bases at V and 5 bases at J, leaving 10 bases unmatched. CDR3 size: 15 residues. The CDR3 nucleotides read TGCGCCAGCAGAATCGGGGGACAGGGGAACAACGAGCAGTACTTC. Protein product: CASRIGGQGNNEQYF.

The CDR3: CASSVDGPNYGYTF. Written as DNA, the CDR3 is TGTGCCAGCAGCGTAGATGGGCCCAACTATGGCTACACCTTC. The chain has TRBV9 and TRBJ1-2; D not resolved. This CDR3 contains 14 residues. CDR1 is SGDLS and CDR2 is YYNGEE in the germline V gene. V was trimmed by 0 bases and J by 2 bases, leaving 8 bases between them.

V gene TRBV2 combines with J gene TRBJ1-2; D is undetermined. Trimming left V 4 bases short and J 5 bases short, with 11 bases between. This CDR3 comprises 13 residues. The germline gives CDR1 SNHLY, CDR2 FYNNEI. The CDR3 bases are TGTGCCAGCAGTGCGCCAGGTTCATATGGCTACACCTTC. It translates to CASSAPGSYGYTF. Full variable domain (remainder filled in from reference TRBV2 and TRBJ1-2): EPEVTQTPSHQVTQMGQEVILRCVPISNHLYFYWYRQILGQKVEFLVSFYNNEISEKSEIFDDQFSVERPDGSNFTLKIRSTKLEDSAMYFCASSAPGSYGYTFGSGTRLTVV.

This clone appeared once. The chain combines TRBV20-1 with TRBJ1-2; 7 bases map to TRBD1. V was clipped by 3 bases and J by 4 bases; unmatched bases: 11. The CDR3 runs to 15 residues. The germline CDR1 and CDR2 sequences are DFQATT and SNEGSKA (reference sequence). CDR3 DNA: TGCAGTGCTAGTAGGACAGGCGACAATGGCTATGGCTACACCTTC. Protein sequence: CSASRTGDNGYGYTF.

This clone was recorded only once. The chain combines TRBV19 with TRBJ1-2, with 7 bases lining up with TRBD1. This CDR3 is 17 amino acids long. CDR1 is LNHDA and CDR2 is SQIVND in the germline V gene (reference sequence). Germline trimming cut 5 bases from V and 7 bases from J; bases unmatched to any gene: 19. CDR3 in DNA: TGTGCCAGTAGTTATGCGGCAGGGGGAACTTTTTGGCGTGGCTACACCTTC. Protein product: CASSYAAGGTFWRGYTF.

The CDR3 DNA is TGTGCCAGCAGCTTCCGGGACAGGGGGGACCTTAATGAAAAACTGTTTTTT. It is translated as CASSFRDRGDLNEKLFF. The chain employs TRBV5-6 and TRBJ1-4; 11 bases match TRBD1. V dropped 2 bases and J dropped 4; count of bases not matched to a gene: 7. CDR1 and CDR2 from the germline V gene are SGHDT and YYEEEE. The length of the CDR3 is 17 residues.

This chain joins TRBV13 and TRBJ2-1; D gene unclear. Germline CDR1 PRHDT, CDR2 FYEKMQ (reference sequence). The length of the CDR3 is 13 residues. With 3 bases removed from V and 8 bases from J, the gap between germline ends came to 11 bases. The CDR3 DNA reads TGTGCCAGCAGCTTGTCTACTGGGCATGAGCAGTTCTTC. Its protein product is CASSLSTGHEQFF.

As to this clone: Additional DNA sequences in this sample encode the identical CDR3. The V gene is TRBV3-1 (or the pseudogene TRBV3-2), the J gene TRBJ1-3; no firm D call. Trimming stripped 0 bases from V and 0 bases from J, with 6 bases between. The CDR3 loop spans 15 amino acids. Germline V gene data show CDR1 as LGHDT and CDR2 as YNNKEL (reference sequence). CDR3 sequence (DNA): TGTGCCAGCAGCCAAGATCGACACTCTGGAAACACCATATATTTT. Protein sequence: CASSQDRHSGNTIYF.

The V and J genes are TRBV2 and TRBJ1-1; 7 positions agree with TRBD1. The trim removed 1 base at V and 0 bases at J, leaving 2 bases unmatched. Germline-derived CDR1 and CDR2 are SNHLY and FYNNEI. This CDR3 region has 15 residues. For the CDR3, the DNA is TGTGCCAGCAGTGAAGAGGGACAGTTGAACACTGAAGCTTTCTTT. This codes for CASSEEGQLNTEAFF.

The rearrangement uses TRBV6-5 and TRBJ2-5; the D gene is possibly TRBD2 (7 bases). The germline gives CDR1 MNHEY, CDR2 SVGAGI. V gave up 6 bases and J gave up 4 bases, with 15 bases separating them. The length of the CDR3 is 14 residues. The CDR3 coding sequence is TGTGCCAGCAGCGAGGGGGGCGGGGGAGAGACCCAGTACTTC. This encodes CASSEGGGGETQYF.

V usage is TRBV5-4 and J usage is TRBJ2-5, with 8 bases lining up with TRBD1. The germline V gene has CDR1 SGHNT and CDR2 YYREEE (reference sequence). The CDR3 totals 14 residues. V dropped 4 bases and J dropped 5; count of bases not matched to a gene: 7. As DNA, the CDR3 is TGTGCCAGCAGCACTAACAGGGGGGCCGAGACCCAGTACTTC. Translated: CASSTNRGAETQYF.

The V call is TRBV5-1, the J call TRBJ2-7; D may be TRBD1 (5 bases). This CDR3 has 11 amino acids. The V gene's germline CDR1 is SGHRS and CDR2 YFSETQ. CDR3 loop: CGWGSRYEQYF. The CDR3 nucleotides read TGCGGATGGGGCAGCCGCTACGAGCAGTACTTC.